This T cell receptor (beta chain) emerged from a study of a mutant IDH1 vaccine in newly diagnosed glioma. Study context: Earlier therapy was either radiotherapy, temozolomide, or both, and most got both.

Only in-frame clones appear in the TCRdb table, and some are missing; sequencing was by immunoSEQ multiplex PCR. The sample lists around 89,000 clones; around four fifths were seen once. The sample's time point: baseline, week 1 (first vaccination visit). The treatment was: pre-vaccination baseline after standard-of-care therapy. New WHO grade 3 or 4 IDH1-mutant, ATRX-lost astrocytomas were present in all donors. This CDR3 is built from 12 residues. V dropped 3 bases and J dropped 5 bases, with 5 bases sitting between them. Looked up from germline, CDR1 is LNHDA and CDR2 is SQIVND (reference sequence). Study outcomes and limitations: Pseudoprogression showed no apparent link to changes in top peripheral T cell clonotypes. It was over 85% of patients that developed vaccine-induced immune responses.

With regard to this clone: Its antigen is unidentified.

The receptor comes from a woman aged 50 to 65 with glioma. This sequence joins TRBV19 and TRBJ2-1; D call uncertain. This material consisted of PBMCs, taken from a glioma patient treated with radiotherapy, temozolomide or both. The CDR3 reads CASSILDNEQFF. In DNA, the CDR3 is TGTGCCAGTAGTATTCTTGACAATGAGCAGTTCTTC.